The rows below give T cell receptor beta chains drawn from one sample of a study of regulatory T cells in long-lasting Graves disease. MiXCR, run by TCRdb on the multiplex PCR reads, gives a single entry per CDR3 protein. The sample has 300,000 to 350,000 distinct CDR3 sequences; roughly 21% are singletons. Source: peripheral blood mononuclear cells (PBMCs), taken when the disease was refractory, from a patient treated with antithyroid drugs. The receptors here all came from a female donor with Graves disease. Both conserved end residues are part of each CDR3. The D gene is left open where the match is weak. Clone size is shown for a subset of rows, as once, few, many or a class of expanded clone.

J	size	D	V	DNA	CDR3
TRBJ2-7	few	TRBD2	TRBV7-2	TGTGCCAGCAGCCCAGAGGTAGCGGGGGGAGGCGAGCAGTACTTC	CASSPEVAGGGEQYF
TRBJ1-5	many	NA	TRBV28	TGTGCCAGCAGTTCCTCGGGACCAAATCAGCCCCAGCATTTT	CASSSSGPNQPQHF
TRBJ2-1	NA	NA	TRBV6-1	TGTGCCAGCATTGGAAGGACTAACATAGAGCAGTTCTTC	CASIGRTNIEQFF
TRBJ1-2	many	TRBD1	TRBV6-1	TGTGCCAGCAACCGCCATGCAGGGGGTAACTATGGCTACACCTTC	CASNRHAGGNYGYTF
TRBJ2-5	many	TRBD2	TRBV7-2	TGTGCCAGCAGCTTCCCCTCCGGGGGGGGATGGCGGGAGACCCAGTACTTC	CASSFPSGGGWRETQYF
TRBJ2-7	few	TRBD2	TRBV24-1	TGTGCCACCAGTGGCAGGGTCGGGACTAGCGGCTACGAGCAGTACTTC	CATSGRVGTSGYEQYF
TRBJ1-2	many	NA	TRBV7-2	TGTGCCAGCAGCTTAGCGGCTGCCTATGGCTACACCTTC	CASSLAAAYGYTF
TRBJ1-2	many	TRBD1	TRBV7-8	TGTGCCAGCAGCCCCCGAACTCGCAGGCGACAGGGGAACTATGGCTACACCTTC	CASSPRTRRRQGNYGYTF
TRBJ2-5	few	NA	TRBV19	TGTGCCAGTAGTATCTTCACAAACCAAGAGACCCAGTACTTC	CASSIFTNQETQYF
TRBJ2-5	many	NA	TRBV2	TGTGCCAGCGAATTGACTCCGACCCTGGCCCAGTACTTC	CASELTPTLAQYF
TRBJ2-7	few	NA	TRBV28	TGTGCCAGCAGCGTGGTCAGCTCCTACGAGCAGTACTTC	CASSVVSSYEQYF
TRBJ1-2	NA	TRBD1	TRBV7-8	TGTGCCAGCAGCCTAACGTCGGACAGGGGCTATGGCTACACCTTC	CASSLTSDRGYGYTF
TRBJ1-2	few	TRBD1	TRBV9	TGTGCCAGCAGCTCCTATGGACAGGGCGAGAATGGCTACACCTTC	CASSSYGQGENGYTF
TRBJ2-1	NA	NA	TRBV5-1	TGCGCCAGCAGCTACACCAACAATGAGCAGTTCTTC	CASSYTNNEQFF
TRBJ2-2	few	TRBD1	TRBV28	TGTGCCAGCCTACTCCTCCCAGGGGGCGCCGGGGAGCTGTTTTTT	CASLLLPGGAGELFF
TRBJ2-7	many	NA	TRBV12-3/TRBV12-4	TGTGCCAGCAGTTTGAAGGTGACACTCTCCTACGAGCAGTACTTC	CASSLKVTLSYEQYF
TRBJ1-2	many	NA	TRBV2	TGTGCCAGCAGTGAGCTGGGAGGGGGCTATGGCTACACCTTC	CASSELGGGYGYTF
TRBJ1-1	many	NA	TRBV3-1	TGTGCCAGCAGCCAAGCTTTGACAGAAGCTTTCTTT	CASSQALTEAFF
TRBJ1-1	NA	NA	TRBV19	TGTGCCAGTAGTATCGCTGGGGGGAGAACTGAAGCTTTCTTT	CASSIAGGRTEAFF
TRBJ1-2	many	NA	TRBV6-2/TRBV6-3	TGTGCCAGCAGTTACGTAGGGGCTTATGGCTACACCTTC	CASSYVGAYGYTF
TRBJ1-5	many	NA	TRBV27	TGTGCCAGCAGATTAGGTCCCCAGCATTTT	CASRLGPQHF
TRBJ1-1	NA	NA	TRBV30	TGTGCCTGGGTCACGAACCCCCAGGTAGGTGAAGCTTTCTTT	CAWVTNPQVGEAFF
TRBJ2-7	many	TRBD1	TRBV28	TGTGCCAGCATGACAGGGGGTGGTGGGGAGCAGTACTTC	CASMTGGGGEQYF
TRBJ1-6	few	NA	TRBV19	TGTGCCAGTAGTATGGGGATGAGGATAAATTCACCCCTCCACTTT	CASSMGMRINSPLHF
TRBJ2-5	many	NA	TRBV7-2	TGTGCCAGCAGCTTAGCGGTGACCCTAAAACAAGAGACCCAGTACTTC	CASSLAVTLKQETQYF
TRBJ2-7	many	TRBD1	TRBV3-1	TGTGCCAGCAGCCAGACAGGGCTAGACGAGCAGTACTTC	CASSQTGLDEQYF
TRBJ1-2	many	TRBD1	TRBV28	TGTGCCAGCATAGGTCTTGTGAAGGGGGCCAATGGCTACACCTTC	CASIGLVKGANGYTF
TRBJ1-5	many	NA	TRBV20-1	TGCAGTGCTAGTATAGGGGTTACTCAGCCCCAGCATTTT	CSASIGVTQPQHF
TRBJ1-1	few	NA	TRBV6-1	TGTGCCAGCAGACGAGATACATTGTCCAGTCGTCACTGGAAGGTGAACACTGAAGCTTTCTTT	CASRRDTLSSRHWKVNTEAFF
TRBJ2-3	NA	TRBD2	TRBV5-1	TGCGCCAGCAGCCTGACTAGCGGGAGTTGGGCGCAGTATTTT	CASSLTSGSWAQYF
TRBJ1-1	few	NA	TRBV28	TGTGCCAGCAGTTTTTGGGGGGGCAGGCAGGACACTGAAGCTTTCTTT	CASSFWGGRQDTEAFF
TRBJ1-2	many	NA	TRBV11-1	TGTGCCAGCAGCTTATTTTCCGGACAGCGAGGAATTTATGGCTACACCTTC	CASSLFSGQRGIYGYTF
TRBJ2-5	many	TRBD2	TRBV12-3/TRBV12-4	TGTGCCAGCCGGACTAGCGGGGTGGAGACCCAGTACTTC	CASRTSGVETQYF
TRBJ2-2	many	NA	TRBV12-3/TRBV12-4	TGTGCCAGCAGTTTAATGACCGGGGAGCTGTTTTTT	CASSLMTGELFF
TRBJ1-1	NA	TRBD1	TRBV11-2	TGTGCCAGCAGCTCCAACAGGGGGGGGGTATTGAACACTGAAGCTTTCTTT	CASSSNRGGVLNTEAFF
TRBJ1-3	many	NA	TRBV11-2	TGTGCCAGCAGCCCGGGGGCCAGCCCAATCTCTGGAAACACCATATATTTT	CASSPGASPISGNTIYF
TRBJ2-7	NA	TRBD2	TRBV3-1	TGTGCCAGCAGCCATAGCGGGAGCTCCTACGAGCAGTACTTC	CASSHSGSSYEQYF
TRBJ1-1	NA	NA	TRBV28	TGTGCCACGCGGGCCCCTAGGGCCATGAGCACTGAAGCTTTCTTT	CATRAPRAMSTEAFF
TRBJ2-5	many	NA	TRBV29-1	TGCAGCGTTGAGGCACCGGACAGCCCCCAAGAGACCCAGTACTTC	CSVEAPDSPQETQYF
TRBJ1-5	few	TRBD1	TRBV27	TGTGCCAGCAGTCCCTGGGACAGGGGAGACAATGGGCCCCAGCATTTT	CASSPWDRGDNGPQHF
TRBJ2-7	few	NA	TRBV3-1	TGTGCCAGCAGCGTCACGAGGGCCCGCGAGCAGTACTTC	CASSVTRAREQYF
TRBJ1-3	few	NA	TRBV9	TGTGCCAGCAGTCCGTGGGGGGTAGATTCTGGAAACACCATATATTTT	CASSPWGVDSGNTIYF
TRBJ2-7	many	NA	TRBV5-5	TGTGCCAGCAGTTCGACACGGAGCTCCTACGAGCAGTACTTC	CASSSTRSSYEQYF
TRBJ2-1	many	NA	TRBV6-1	TGTGCCAGCACATGGAGCTCCTACAATGAGCAGTTCTTC	CASTWSSYNEQFF
TRBJ2-7	many	TRBD2	TRBV2	TGTGCCAGCAGACGACTAGCGGGGGATAAATACGAGCAGTACTTC	CASRRLAGDKYEQYF